The TCR beta chain described here comes from a study of blood T cell repertoires in COVID-19 (dated by TCRdb to about 2020). The study in broad terms: Collaborator samples came from the United States, Italy and Spain and covered acute and convalescent phases of COVID-19. Sample metadata almost always included a de-identified subject ID, COVID-19 status, age in years and sex. The material from the prospective study consisted of cDNA or gDNA derived from T cells, B-cell-depleted T cells, or PBMCs. HLA class I and class II types, where available, came from metadata supplied by the sample provider rather than from assay-based typing. The samples were drawn from two sources: the first 160 participants of the ongoing ImmuneRACE study, and 1,254 subjects contributed by 6 global collaborators. Subjects who had been exposed to COVID-19, were actively infected with it, or had recovered from it provided the deeply sampled blood TCRbeta repertoires that made up the dataset. The repertoires were made available in a free public database intended to serve as a resource for research on the immune response to SARS-CoV-2. Study-wide conclusions, independent of this receptor: The amount of clinical and demographic metadata varied by source and participant and was provided uncurated.

As regards this clone: Its binding antigen is unknown. Per-base qualities were not stored, and no clone one base away is much larger.

Collaborating institutions collected whole blood in K2EDTA tubes following their own protocols. For TCRbeta analysis, collaborators shipped samples as frozen whole blood, isolated PBMCs, or DNA extracted from either of those sample types. TCRbeta CDR3 regions were amplified from genomic DNA by means of the immunoSEQ Assay, a bias-controlled multiplex PCR. The authors' analysis ran thus. Nucleated cell counts per sample were estimated from amplification of reference gene primers within the assay. Sequence reads were collapsed and filtered to measure the absolute abundance of every unique TCRbeta CDR3 rearrangement. For each sample, productive Simpson clonality was calculated as the square root of Simpson's diversity index over productive rearrangements. TCRdb's version of the immuneACCESS table is confined to in-frame rearrangements and falls short of the full clone set. An unresolved V gene accounts for under half of the shortfall where checked; the remainder is of unknown origin. V and J calls and clone size are given by that table; D and trimming were obtained from the DNA. The sample table shows roughly 190,000 clones, and around 84% are seen once. The ten largest clones add up to roughly 14% of the sample.

Reading the germline V gene gives CDR1 ENHRY and CDR2 SYGVKD. Between the V and J ends, shortened by 0 bases and 1 base respectively, the junction contains 9 bases. The CDR3 holds 15 amino acids from the cysteine to the phenylalanine. Just CDR3 DNA is preserved here, 45 bases in frame from base 1. This chain joins TRBV10-3 to TRBJ1-2; the D gene identity is not certain. Sequenced sample: peripheral blood. The clonotype originates from a man aged 25 to 45 with active or convalescent COVID-19. CDR3 region: CAISESGRNNYGYTF. The DNA sequence reads TGTGCCATCAGTGAGTCGGGCAGGAATAACTATGGCTACACCTTC.